The 8 T cell receptor beta chains in this list originate from one sample, sequenced in a study of T cells in Graves' hyperthyroidism and ophthalmopathy (dated by TCRdb to 2018 to 2020). Libraries were built with multiplex PCR. The listed sequencing device is Illumina HiSeq 2000. TCR beta CDR3 regions were amplified from RNA transcripts. A first-round RT-PCR of the TCR CDR3 used the HTBI primer set with the Qiagen OneStep RT-PCR kit. The public reads were quality trimmed at Q25 with fastp and then assembled into clones with MiXCR by TCRdb, keeping productive beta chains. Each CDR3 protein gets just one entry, which takes the most common genes and DNA from the rows behind it. For this sample the table gives around 600,000 distinct CDR3 sequences, of which roughly 46% were detected only once. Roughly 7.2% of the sample rests with the top ten. The sample was peripheral blood or thyroid tissue (not recorded which). All receptors come from an adult man with Graves' disease, either hyperthyroidism or ophthalmopathy (not recorded which).

Notes on this clonotype: Relative to the germline gene, one junction end is altered; a read error may explain this. The chain combines TRBV10-3 with TRBJ2-7; 9 bases agree with TRBD1. The CDR3 has 16 residues. Germline CDR1 reads ENHRY; CDR2 reads SYGVKD. This CDR3 reads CAISESDRGTSYGQYF. Written as DNA, the CDR3 is TGTGCCATCAGTGAGTCCGACAGGGGGACCTCTTACGGGCAGTACTTC.

CDR3 sequence: CAISEGGANYGYTF. As DNA, the CDR3 is TGTGCCATCAGTGAGGGAGGGGCTAACTATGGCTACACCTTC. The rearrangement joins TRBV10-3 to TRBJ1-2, with a weak D call TRBD1 (5 bases). The CDR3 contains 14 residues. Germline V gene sequence: CDR1 ENHRY, CDR2 SYGVKD. The V and J ends lost 2 bases and 0 bases respectively, with 7 bases between them.

The chain has TRBV19 and TRBJ1-5, with a tentative D call TRBD1 (6 bases). Germline CDR1 is LNHDA and CDR2 is SQIVND (reference sequence). V lost 6 bases and J lost 2, with 14 bases in between. The CDR3 has 15 residues. This CDR3 is CASRQGISGNQPQHF. CDR3 bases: TGTGCCAGTAGGCAGGGGATTAGTGGCAATCAGCCCCAGCATTTT.

V and J are TRBV19 and TRBJ2-5; 8 bases align to TRBD2. J lost 1 base, V lost 3 bases, and 4 bases had no gene match. This CDR3 has 15 residues. CDR1 is LNHDA and CDR2 is SQIVND in the germline V gene (reference sequence). The chain's CDR3 is CASSITSGIQETQYF. Written as DNA, the CDR3 is TGTGCCAGTAGTATCACTAGCGGCATCCAAGAGACCCAGTACTTC.

The rearrangement links TRBV29-1 to TRBJ2-7, with 8 nucleotides matching TRBD1. This CDR3 is 11 amino acids long. Unmatched junction bases numbered 3, after V lost 6 bases and J lost 5 bases. Germline CDR1 is SQVTM and CDR2 is ANQGSEA. CDR3 loop: CSVDRDHEQYF. DNA of the CDR3: TGCAGCGTGGACAGGGACCACGAGCAGTACTTC.

The chain uses TRBV28 and TRBJ1-2, with TRBD1 as a possible D gene (5 bases). V was pared by 6 bases and J by 6 bases, with 14 bases between. The CDR3 has 13 residues. Germline CDR1 MDHEN, CDR2 SYDVKM. For the CDR3, the DNA is TGTGCCAGCAGAGAGCACGGGGGTAATGGCTACACCTTC. Its protein product is CASREHGGNGYTF.

To note about this clonotype: This could be a read error, since a much larger clone is one nucleotide away. The chain joins TRBV7-2 to TRBJ1-1; 8 bases fit TRBD1. The CDR3 sequence is 14 residues long. The germline gives CDR1 SGHTA, CDR2 FQGNSA. As DNA, the CDR3 is TGTGTCAGCAGCTTGCTACAGGGGGGCACTGAAGCTTTCTTT. Residues: CVSSLLQGGTEAFF.

V usage is TRBV5-8 and J usage is TRBJ1-4; possible D gene TRBD1, 5 bases. From germline, CDR1 is SGHTS and CDR2 YDEGEE. V was trimmed by 7 bases and J by 3 bases, leaving 13 bases between them. CDR3 length equals 14 residues. CDR3 region: CASGPGGANEKLFF. The CDR3 DNA reads as TGTGCCAGCGGTCCCGGGGGTGCTAATGAAAAACTGTTTTTT.